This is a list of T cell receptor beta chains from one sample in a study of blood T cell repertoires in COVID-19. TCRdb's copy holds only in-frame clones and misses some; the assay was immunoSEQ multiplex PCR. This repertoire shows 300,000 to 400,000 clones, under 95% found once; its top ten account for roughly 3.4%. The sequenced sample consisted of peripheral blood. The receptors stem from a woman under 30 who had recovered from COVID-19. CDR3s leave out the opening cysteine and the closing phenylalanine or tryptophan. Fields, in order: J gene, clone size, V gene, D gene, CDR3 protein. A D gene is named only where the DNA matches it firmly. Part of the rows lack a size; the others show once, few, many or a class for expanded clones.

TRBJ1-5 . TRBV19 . ASRGGSYQPQH
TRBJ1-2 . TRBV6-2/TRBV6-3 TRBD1 ASSRDRTNYGYT
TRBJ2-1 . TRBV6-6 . ASSPRRNYNEQF
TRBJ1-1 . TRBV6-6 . ASSYGALNTEAF
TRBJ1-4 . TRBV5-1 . ASSPGTGGEKLF
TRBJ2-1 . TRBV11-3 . ASSDSDYSYNEQF
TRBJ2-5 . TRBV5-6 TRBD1 ASSLGTGTAQETQY
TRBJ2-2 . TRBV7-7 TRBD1 ASSLGPGQGATGELF
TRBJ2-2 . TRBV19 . ASSMEGNRAGELF
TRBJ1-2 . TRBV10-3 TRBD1 AISESTGALNYGYT
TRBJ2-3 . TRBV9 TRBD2 ASSVSGSPSTDTQY
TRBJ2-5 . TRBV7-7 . ASSSGSLAGRETQY
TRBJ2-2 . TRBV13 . ASSLVVRANTGELF
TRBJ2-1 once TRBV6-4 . ASSVSGVSEQF
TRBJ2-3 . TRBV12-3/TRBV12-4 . ASSLLQTDTQY
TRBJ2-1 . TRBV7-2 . ASSSDRLLSYNEQF
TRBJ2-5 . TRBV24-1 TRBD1 ATSDWGQGGTQETQY
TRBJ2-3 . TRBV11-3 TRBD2 ASSQRRLAGGPSTDTQY
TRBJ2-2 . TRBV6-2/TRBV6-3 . ASSLYPRAGELF
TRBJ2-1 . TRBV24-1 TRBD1 ATSDNRGEDSYNEQF
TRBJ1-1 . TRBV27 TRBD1 ASIQGQGAGRTEAF
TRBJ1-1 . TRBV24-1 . ATSDLSGKYVNTEAF
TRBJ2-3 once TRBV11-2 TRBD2 ASSLISGSTDTQY
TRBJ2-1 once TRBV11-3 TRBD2 ASSRHQTSGSDEQF
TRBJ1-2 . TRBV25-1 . ASSPIGEARDYGYT
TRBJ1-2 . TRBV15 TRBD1 ATSRDRGQGGNGYT
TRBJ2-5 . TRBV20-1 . SASARGKETQY
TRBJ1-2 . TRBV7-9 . ASSLVGGYT
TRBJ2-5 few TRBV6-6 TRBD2 ASSSGTRTQY
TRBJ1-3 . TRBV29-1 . SVEGRSAGGFGPASGNTIY
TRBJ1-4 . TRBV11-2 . ASSYLIRTGLKNEKLF
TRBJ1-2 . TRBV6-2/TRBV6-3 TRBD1 ASSRTGHSYGYT
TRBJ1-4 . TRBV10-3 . AISESRQEKLF
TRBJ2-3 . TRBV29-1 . SGRRAGSIDTQY
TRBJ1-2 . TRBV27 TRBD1 ASSLKQGGNYGYT
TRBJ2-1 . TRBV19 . ASGPPRQGGNEQF
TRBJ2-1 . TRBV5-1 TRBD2 ASSISGSHNEQF
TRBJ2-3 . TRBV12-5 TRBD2 ASGWGRGVGTDTQY
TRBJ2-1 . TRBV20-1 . SASGSVYNEQF
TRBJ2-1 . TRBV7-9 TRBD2 ASSLSLAGTYNEQF
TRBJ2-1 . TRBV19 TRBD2 ASQWASGNFYEQF
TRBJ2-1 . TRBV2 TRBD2 ASNGRARNEQF
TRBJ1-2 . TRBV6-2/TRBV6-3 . ASSLLEGRYT
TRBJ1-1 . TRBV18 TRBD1 ASSPKQGPGGEAF
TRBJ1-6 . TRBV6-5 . ATLSGVDSPLH
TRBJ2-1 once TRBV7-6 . ASSLAGGPAYEQF
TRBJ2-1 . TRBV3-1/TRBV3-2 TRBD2 ASSRLAGGYEQF
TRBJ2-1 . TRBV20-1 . SASAVWTPSEF
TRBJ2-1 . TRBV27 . ASRSEIYNEQF
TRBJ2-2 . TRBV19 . ASSPGRGTGELF
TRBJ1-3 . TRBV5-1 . ASSLGGVFSGNTIY
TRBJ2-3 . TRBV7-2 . ASSLALRERPADTQY
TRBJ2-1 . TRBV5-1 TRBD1 ASSLTGTGMDEQF
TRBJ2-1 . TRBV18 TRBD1 ASSPPKGQGAYNEQF